This TCR beta chain came from a study of blood T cells in healthy people across ages. Note on this clonotype: Its antigen is still unknown.

Then a second PCR, running about 7 to 11 cycles, was carried out with a sample-barcoded 5' primer and a J-beta primer mix. From the 5' RACE reads, TCRdb called clonotypes with MiXCR, one entry per CDR3 protein. The sample consists of 1.8 million or so distinct CDR3 sequences, approximately 40% of them appearing once. The donors, aged roughly 6 to 95, were healthy Caucasians from Russia. This CDR3 region has 10 residues. Germline loops: CDR1 LGHNT, CDR2 FRNRAP. Notes on the study in general: The recorded TCR beta diversity per million T cells decreased in a roughly linear manner with age.

The chain carries TRBV12-5 and TRBJ2-5, with a tentative D call TRBD1 (7 bases). With the DNA end fitting TRBJ2-7 better, the J assignment may be wrong. The sequence derives from a human donor in good health. What was sequenced was blood. This CDR3 is CGGGGDEQYF. CDR3 sequence (DNA): TGTGGAGGGGGCGGGGACGAGCAGTACTTC.